This TCR beta chain was profiled in a study of early T cells in non-severe SARS-CoV-2 infection. About the study: Sequencing targeted bulk RNA from unsorted whole blood, leaving chains unpaired. Broader study findings: VDJdb-based matching was biased toward anti-spike CD8 responses and missed private and CD4 specificities.

Unique molecular identifier tags were affixed to discrete cDNA molecules. TCRdb re-analysed the 5' RACE reads in MiXCR, keeping a single row per CDR3 protein. The sample lists over 75,000 distinct CDR3 sequences, roughly 13% seen once, with around 2.4% in the top ten. This clonotype was detected only a few times. Its antigen is not identified. The CDR3 length is 12 residues. Germline V CDR1 and CDR2: DFQATT, SNEGSKA (reference sequence). Trimming took 5 bases from V and 4 from J; bases not matched to a gene: 2. The clonotype was recovered from an adult who was a healthcare worker with PCR-confirmed SARS-CoV-2 infection or an uninfected control (not recorded which). J is TRBJ2-3 and V is TRBV20-1; TRBD2 matches 8 bases. The sample was whole blood. The CDR3 is CSAETSADTQYF. CDR3 DNA sequence: TGCAGTGCTGAGACTAGCGCAGATACGCAGTATTTT.